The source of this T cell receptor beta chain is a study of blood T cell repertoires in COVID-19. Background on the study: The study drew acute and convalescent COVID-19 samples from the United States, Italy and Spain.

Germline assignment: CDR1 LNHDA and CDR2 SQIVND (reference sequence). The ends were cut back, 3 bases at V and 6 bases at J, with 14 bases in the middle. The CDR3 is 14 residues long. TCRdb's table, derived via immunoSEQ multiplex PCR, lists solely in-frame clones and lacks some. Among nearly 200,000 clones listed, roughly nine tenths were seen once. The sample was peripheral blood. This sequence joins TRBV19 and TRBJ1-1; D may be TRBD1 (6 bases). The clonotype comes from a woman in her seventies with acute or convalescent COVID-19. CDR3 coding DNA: TGTGCCAGTAGTATCCAGGGGAGTAGAGCTGAAGCTTTCTTT. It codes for CASSIQGSRAEAFF. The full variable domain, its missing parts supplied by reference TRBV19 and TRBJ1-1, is DGGITQSPKYLFRKEGQNVTLSCEQNLNHDAMYWYRQDPGQGLRLIYYSQIVNDFQKGDIAEGYSVSREKKESFPLTVTSAQKNPTAFYLCASSIQGSRAEAFFGQGTRLTVV.